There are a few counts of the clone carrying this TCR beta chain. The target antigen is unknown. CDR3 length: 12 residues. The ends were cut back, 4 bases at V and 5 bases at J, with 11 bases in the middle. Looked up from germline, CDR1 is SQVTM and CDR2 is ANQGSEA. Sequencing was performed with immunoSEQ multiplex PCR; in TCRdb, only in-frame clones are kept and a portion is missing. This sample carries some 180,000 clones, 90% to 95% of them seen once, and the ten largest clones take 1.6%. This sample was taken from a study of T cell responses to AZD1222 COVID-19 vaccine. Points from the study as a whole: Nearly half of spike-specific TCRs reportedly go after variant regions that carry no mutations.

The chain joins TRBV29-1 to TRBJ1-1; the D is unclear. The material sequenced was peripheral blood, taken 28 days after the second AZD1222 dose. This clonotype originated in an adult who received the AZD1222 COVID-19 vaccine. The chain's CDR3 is CSVVGGVTEAFF. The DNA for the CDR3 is TGCAGCGTTGTTGGCGGGGTAACTGAAGCTTTCTTT. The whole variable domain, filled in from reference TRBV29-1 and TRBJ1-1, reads SAVISQKPSRDICQRGTSLTIQCQVDSQVTMMFWYRQQPGQSLTLIATANQGSEATYESGFVIDKFPISRPNLTFSTLTVSNMSPEDSSIYLCSVVGGVTEAFFGQGTRLTVV.